The present T cell receptor beta chain was sequenced within a study of cytomegalovirus exposure and HLA in healthy donors (dated by TCRdb to the late 2010s). The study in broad terms: In an earlier analysis of roughly 590 of the donors, approximately 300 Gb of sequence data and 120 million or so unique TCR beta sequences from about 179 million T cells were reported. Besides the first cohort of roughly 640 subjects, a separate validation cohort made up of some 110 different subjects was used. Four to six DR-DQ haplotypes were handled as single units for association and clustering, since linkage in the cohort was strong. A later genetic analysis took genome-wide SNP genotypes for about 55% of the 666 donors and used that subset as a discovery cohort. All discovery cohort repertoires had been generated using a single sequencing platform. Rather than using new phenotypic data, the later analysis identified candidate immune exposures from TCR beta sequences and from how often those sequences occurred across donors. Using immunosequencing, the study profiled T cell repertoires from fewer than 850 subjects and related those repertoires to cytomegalovirus serostatus. The genetic ancestry cluster associated with self-reported Caucasian donors included 65% to 90% of the roughly 400 genotyped donors. On average, around 200,000 unique TCR beta nucleotide sequences were sequenced per donor among about 400 genotyped donors of the cohort, with about 17% of those sequences being non-productive. Donor age, sex, ethnicity and CMV serostatus were compiled together with the repertoire data. The study combined high-throughput TCR immunosequencing, statistical association of individual TCRs with disease status, and machine learning to predict cytomegalovirus infection status. Approximately 300 gigabases of sequencing data and 70 million to 95 million unique TCR sequences made up an early release that covered approximately 620 HLA-typed donors. The study was designed to test whether signatures of past pathogen exposure could be identified by cataloging public T cell receptors. In an earlier analysis of roughly 540 of the donors, high-throughput TCR beta sequencing was used to judge whether each TCR beta V gene segment behaved as functional or pseudogenic. The number of donors typed differed by locus, with roughly 620-630 for A, B, C, DRB1 and DQB1, roughly 550 for DQA1, some 570 for DPA1, and around 430 for DPB1. HLA typing covered class I and class II loci at four-digit resolution. A later analysis re-examined previously published TCR beta repertoires from around 670 donors and added high-resolution HLA genotyping to investigate patterns of TCR occurrence. General conclusions and limits of the study: Some IMGT-functional V segments, including TRBV6-2 and TRBV6-3, could not be distinguished by the 87-base-pair reads and were therefore excluded. A further reported finding was that TCR beta sequences accurately predicted the HLA-A and HLA-B alleles for most subjects in the first cohort. In a later analysis, HLA-associated TCR beta chains were found to be more clonally expanded and to have lower generation probabilities than equally common non-associated chains. Because counts were too low, some 17 rarely observed V segments, including chromosome 9 orphons, were excluded from the earlier analysis of roughly 580 of the donors. In a later analysis, several top co-occurrence clusters were reported to appear linked to parvovirus B19, influenza, CMV and Epstein-Barr virus. HLA typing was unavailable for some donors at each locus, so association tests used only the typed subset. The study listed 164 TCR beta chains as associated with cytomegalovirus. In a later genetic analysis, fewer N-insertions in productive TCRs were reported among donors in an Asian-associated ancestry cluster than the approximately 710-donor mean. Strong co-occurrence of HLA alleles, especially DR and DQ, made assigning TCR associations to individual alleles difficult. The authors suggested that the approach could potentially be generalized to other disease states and immunological phenotypes. In a later analysis, the rate of TCR association differed among HLA loci, with DRB1 alleles having the most associated TCRs and HLA-C alleles having the fewest. Broadly in line with IMGT annotations, most TCR beta V segments showed up in productive rearrangements about 87% or about 30% of the time in an earlier analysis of 587 of the donors. In vitro tests confirmed that a few of the cytomegalovirus-associated TCR beta chains recognize cytomegalovirus antigens. The presence/absence analyses assumed that sequencing depth was roughly uniform across donors, and that assumption may not be true. In a later analysis, 15,000 to 20,000 TCR beta sequences were associated with specific HLA alleles at a false discovery rate of 0.05. In a later genetic analysis, a missense DCLRE1C variant was associated with V-gene and J-gene trimming of TCR beta chains, and the association was replicated in an independent cohort. Linkage disequilibrium might explain the correlated functional status among segregating V segments, but an unknown experimental factor could not be ruled out. The cohort was sequenced for TCR beta chains only, and without alpha or paired-chain data the features that could be detected were limited. The sequencing pipeline was judged likely to have produced a cluster of highly shared sequence variants as a technical artifact. The classifier was reported to diagnose cytomegalovirus status with high specificity and sensitivity in both the original and validation cohorts. Most TCR sequences were seen in very few donors, while some public TCRs were found in many individuals. CMV serostatus was the only immune exposure information available for the cohort. According to a later analysis, most CMV-associated TCR beta chains appeared to be HLA-restricted, and the HLA associations seemed to be driven largely by CMV exposure.

The cohort was made up of 500 to 800 healthy bone marrow donors. Cohort members were all nominally healthy when sampled, although unrecorded immune exposures were likely present. The donor tested CMV seronegative and was one of the 352 seronegative cohort members. A peripheral blood sample was collected from each donor, and TCR beta sequencing was performed on peripheral blood mononuclear cells. The Qiagen DNeasy Blood Extraction Kit was used to extract genomic DNA from the blood cell samples. For this clone: Which antigen it targets is not known. No much larger clone exists at a distance of one base, and base qualities are not known.

Receptor amplification or capture employed the immunoSEQ multiplex PCR assay. For the multiplex PCR, a mixture combining 60 forward primers for TCR Vbeta segments and 13 reverse primers for TCR Jbeta segments was used. The CDR3 region of rearranged TCR beta genes was amplified from genomic DNA by a multiplex PCR assay. Amplified TCR beta libraries were sequenced as 87-base-pair reads on the Illumina HiSeq System. The authors' pipeline ran thus. A later analysis counted 65 million to 90 million unique TCR beta chains across the 550 to 800 repertoires, and around 12 million of these chains were shared by at least two donors. Raw reads were error-corrected and collapsed into unique sequences with a nearest-neighbor algorithm that merged closely related sequences to remove PCR and sequencing errors. V, D and J gene segments were assigned by aligning CDR3 sequences to IMGT reference sequences. For a sequence to be retained, at least a six-nucleotide match to both a V gene segment and a J gene segment was required. Rearrangements were classified as productive when the CDR3 lacked stop codons and remained in frame with V and J, and all other rearrangements were classified as non-productive. Following IMGT convention, CDR3 was defined as the stretch from the second conserved V-encoded cysteine up to the conserved J-encoded phenylalanine. In an earlier analysis of around 570 of the donors, sequences lacking an unambiguous match to a single V gene segment were excluded. In an earlier analysis of 587 of the donors, a V segment was called functional when productive rearrangements were above 56.7%, and segregating when the standard deviation between donors exceeded 5%. A statistical classification framework was built to diagnose cytomegalovirus status from the catalog of TCR beta chain sequences. In a later analysis, V and J genes were assigned by comparing TCR nucleotide sequences against IMGT/GENE-DB human TR gene sequences. A later analysis assigned CDR3 sequences and most-parsimonious VDJ recombination scenarios with the TCRdist pipeline. In a later analysis, each TCR beta chain was defined by its CDR3 amino acid sequence together with its V-gene family, and reads lacking a unique V-gene family were excluded. To address suspected cross-contamination and a sequencing artifact, a later analysis removed a few hundred highly shared, low-generation-probability nucleotide sequences. For each public chain, a later analysis derived a clonal expansion index from normalized ranks of inferred template counts within each repertoire. A later analysis computed generation probabilities with a VDJ recombination model fitted to out-of-frame rearrangements, and checked the results against IGoR. In a later analysis, TCR-TCR, TCR-HLA and TCR-CMV co-occurrence was scored with hypergeometric tests, and a repertoire-size bias correction was applied to TCR pairs. False discovery rates were estimated in a later analysis by permuting HLA or CMV assignments 20 times. In a later analysis, co-occurring TCRs were grouped using DBSCAN, and TCRdist sequence similarity was added for clustering within HLA-allele-positive subsets. Repertoires with fewer than 30,000 or more than 120,000 public chains, plus five repertoires with anomalous nucleotide sharing, were excluded from co-occurrence clustering. The immuneACCESS repertoire file appears here via TCRdb, limited to in-frame rearrangements. These files lack a portion of the clones; in checked studies, under half of the deficit traces to unresolved V genes, and the cause of the others is not known. The V and J calls and clone size come from that table; D and trimming were worked out from the DNA. For this sample there are 100,000 to 150,000 clones; around 82% appear just once. 1.5% to 2% of the sample is held by the ten biggest clonotypes.

CDR1 and CDR2 are drawn from the germline V gene (reference sequence): MNHEY, SMNVEV. Between the V and J ends, shortened by 7 bases and 6 bases respectively, the junction contains 10 bases. The CDR3 contains 12 residues, cysteine and phenylalanine counted. Of the read, only the CDR3 DNA is kept; its 36 bases are in frame from base 1. This sequence originates from a boy aged 10-17 years in good health and CMV-seronegative. The chain is made from TRBV27 and TRBJ2-1; the D gene is not confidently resolved. The material sequenced was PBMCs. The bases are TGTGCCAGCAAAACGTCCGGCAATGAGCAGTTCTTC. It is translated as CASKTSGNEQFF.